The 27 T cell receptor beta chains listed next were all sequenced from one sample in a study of regulatory T cells in long-lasting Graves disease. Time point meaning: persistent/refractory GD, antithyroid drugs over 5 years with positive TRAb. Construction of the TCR library relied on RNA isolated from PBMCs. Assembly of TCR beta libraries relied on iRepertoire HTBI primers together with Arm-PCR of CDR3 regions. Using its own MiXCR run on the multiplex PCR reads, TCRdb lists one record per CDR3 protein. Of about 460,000 distinct CDR3 sequences in the sample, around a fifth were seen once. Sequences were derived from peripheral blood mononuclear cells (PBMCs), sampled when the disease was refractory, from a patient treated with antithyroid drugs. Every receptor here comes from a female donor with Graves disease.

The chain is built from TRBV29-1 and TRBJ2-1, with D perhaps TRBD2 (5 bases). Germline CDR1 and CDR2: SQVTM and ANQGSEA. The CDR3 spans 13 residues. With 3 bases removed from V and 4 bases from J, the gap between germline ends came to 10 bases. The DNA of the CDR3 is TGCAGCGTTGACGGGATAGGGTACAATGAGCAGTTCTTC. It specifies CSVDGIGYNEQFF.

The sample holds many counts of this clonotype. The gene calls are TRBV11-3 and TRBJ1-1; unclear D gene. Per germline, CDR1 SGHNT and CDR2 YENEEA. V shed 5 bases and J shed 10 bases, with 11 bases lying between them. This CDR3 has 11 amino acids. The CDR3 DNA follows: TGTGCCAGCAGCCCCGGCACCCTAGCTTTCTTT. Its translation is CASSPGTLAFF. The whole variable domain, remainder taken from reference TRBV11-3 and TRBJ1-1, is EAGVVQSPRYKIIEKKQPVAFWCNPISGHNTLYWYLQNLGQGPELLIRYENEEAVDDSQLPKDRFSAERLKGVDSTLKIQPAELGDSAVYLCASSPGTLAFFGQGTRLTVV.

V gene TRBV20-1 combines with J gene TRBJ2-3; D perhaps matches TRBD2 (5 bases). Trimming took 4 bases from V and 2 from J, leaving 13 bases between them. Germline CDR1 and CDR2: DFQATT and SNEGSKA (reference sequence). The CDR3 totals 14 residues. For the CDR3, the DNA is TGCAGTGCTATAGACCCGGGAACCACAGATACGCAGTATTTT. This sequence encodes CSAIDPGTTDTQYF.

CDR3 nucleotides: TGTGCCTGGGGTAACAGCTTTCCCTATGGCTACACCTTC. This gives the protein CAWGNSFPYGYTF. V is TRBV30 and J is TRBJ1-2; D uncertain. Trimming removed 5 bases at V and 4 bases at J, with 14 bases between. Germline lookup yields CDR1 GTSNPN and CDR2 SVGIG (reference sequence). This CDR3 is 13 amino acids long.

The V call is TRBV7-6, the J call TRBJ2-2; D unresolved. The CDR3 runs to 16 residues. The V and J ends lost 2 bases and 0 bases respectively, with 10 bases between them. Germline CDR1 and CDR2: SGHVS and FNYEAQ. DNA for the CDR3: TGTGCCAGCAGCTTAAGTGGGCTTGCGAACACCGGGGAGCTGTTTTTT. Amino acid sequence: CASSLSGLANTGELFF.

This clonotype appeared a few times. The V gene is TRBV29-1, the J gene TRBJ1-1; TRBD1 aligns across 7 bases. CDR1 and CDR2 from the germline V gene are SQVTM and ANQGSEA. The CDR3 loop spans 14 amino acids. With 5 bases clipped from V and 4 bases from J, the junction kept 10 bases outside the gene matches. CDR3 DNA: TGCAGCGTTTACCGGGACAGTAGGCTCACTGAAGCTTTCTTT. Translating gives CSVYRDSRLTEAFF.

This clonotype was detected many times. The chain has TRBV7-2 and TRBJ1-5, with a tentative D call TRBD1 (5 bases). The germline V gene has CDR1 SGHTA and CDR2 FQGNSA. Trimming removed 3 bases from V and 3 bases from J, with 18 bases in between. This CDR3 has 17 amino acids. In DNA form, the CDR3 reads TGTGCCAGCAGCTTGTCTGGACAAGGGGCGGACAATCAGCCCCAGCATTTT. It codes for CASSLSGQGADNQPQHF.

This clonotype was recorded at least ten times. The rearrangement uses TRBV12-3 or TRBV12-4 and TRBJ1-2; no clear D. The V end lost 5 bases, the J end lost 3 bases, and 10 bases lay between the germline ends. This CDR3 contains 13 residues. As DNA, the CDR3 is TGTGCCAGCAGTAGAGTTCCTTACTATGGCTACACCTTC. Encoded protein: CASSRVPYYGYTF.

The sample holds one count of this clonotype. The J gene is TRBJ1-5, the V gene TRBV18, with a possible D match to TRBD1 (5 bases). There are 13 residues in the CDR3. The V gene's germline CDR1 is KGHSH and CDR2 LQKENI. The V end lost 6 bases, the J end lost 3 bases, and 9 bases lay between the germline ends. CDR3 protein: CASSKTDNQPQHF. CDR3 DNA sequence: TGTGCCAGCTCGAAGACAGACAATCAGCCCCAGCATTTT.

V and J are TRBV28 and TRBJ2-2; 7 bases map to TRBD1. CDR1 and CDR2 from the germline V gene are MDHEN and SYDVKM. This CDR3 is built from 15 residues. V dropped 7 bases and J dropped 9; count of bases not matched to a gene: 14. CDR3 sequence (DNA): TGTGCCAGCACAAACCCTCCTCAGGGGGACAGGGAGCTGTTTTTT. As protein: CASTNPPQGDRELFF.

This clonotype has at least ten counts. V and J are TRBV27 and TRBJ2-5; 11 positions match TRBD1. Germline V gene lookup returns CDR1 MNHEY and CDR2 SMNVEV (reference sequence). This CDR3 region has 16 residues. V was clipped by 6 bases and J by 0 bases; unmatched bases: 6. The DNA of the CDR3 is TGTGCCAGCAGGCTCGGGACAGGGGGGTACCAAGAGACCCAGTACTTC. Protein sequence: CASRLGTGGYQETQYF.

The chain employs TRBV5-5 and TRBJ2-5; D uncertain. Trimming removed 2 bases from V and 1 base from J, with 9 bases in between. The CDR3 has 14 amino acids. Germline lookup yields CDR1 SGHKS and CDR2 YYEKEE (reference sequence). The CDR3 DNA sequence: TGTGCCAGCAGCTTTAATCAGCCCCAAGAGACCCAGTACTTC. Residues: CASSFNQPQETQYF.

In this sample, this clonotype turned up many times. The V gene is TRBV3-1, the J gene TRBJ1-2, with D possibly being TRBD1 (6 bases). This CDR3 region has 13 residues. V lost 4 bases to trimming and J lost 7 bases, with 13 bases between them. CDR1 and CDR2 (germline): LGHDT, YNNKEL (reference sequence). CDR3: CASSLAGDGGYTF. The DNA of the CDR3 is TGTGCCAGCAGCCTAGCAGGGGATGGTGGCTACACCTTC. Supplemented by reference TRBV3-1 and TRBJ1-2, the full variable domain reads DTAVSQTPKYLVTQMGNDKSIKCEQNLGHDTMYWYKQDSKKFLKIMFSYNNKELIINETVPNRFSPKSPDKAHLNLHINSLELGDSAVYFCASSLAGDGGYTFGSGTRLTVV.

The V call is TRBV6-1, the J call TRBJ2-7, with 8 bases lining up with TRBD2. Germline CDR1 reads MNHNS; CDR2 reads SASEGT. This CDR3 spans 17 amino acids. The ends lost 8 bases at V and 3 bases at J; junction bases unmatched: 18. In DNA form, the CDR3 reads TGTGCCAGCTACGGGGGCGCGGGGATAGCGGGGCTCTACGAGCAGTACTTC. Its translation is CASYGGAGIAGLYEQYF.

The chain has TRBV2 and TRBJ2-2, with 8 nucleotides matching TRBD2. Germline trimming cut 5 bases from V and 5 bases from J; bases unmatched to any gene: 7. This CDR3 is 15 amino acids long. The germline CDR1 and CDR2 sequences are SNHLY and FYNNEI. CDR3 amino acids: CASSPRSGGTGELFF. The CDR3 DNA follows: TGTGCCAGCAGTCCCCGAAGCGGGGGTACCGGGGAGCTGTTTTTT.

This clonotype has a handful of counts. This rearrangement joins TRBV30 to TRBJ1-2, with D unresolved. With 4 bases removed from V and 7 bases from J, the gap between germline ends came to 19 bases. Germline V gene sequence: CDR1 GTSNPN, CDR2 SVGIG (reference sequence). This CDR3 spans 14 amino acids. CDR3 residues: CAWIYKDSLRGYTF. The CDR3 DNA reads as TGTGCCTGGATCTACAAGGACTCCCTTCGTGGCTACACCTTC.

This clonotype was picked up many times. CDR3 in amino acids: CASSVVGVANYGYTF. As DNA, the CDR3 is TGTGCCAGCAGCGTAGTTGGGGTAGCGAACTATGGCTACACCTTC. The chain links TRBV9 to TRBJ1-2, with D unclear. The CDR3 consists of 15 residues. Trimming removed 0 bases from V and 2 bases from J, with 11 bases in between. Germline lookup yields CDR1 SGDLS and CDR2 YYNGEE. The full variable domain, in which reference TRBV9 and TRBJ1-2 provide the parts outside the CDR3, is DSGVTQTPKHLITATGQRVTLRCSPRSGDLSVYWYQQSLDQGLQFLIQYYNGEERAKGNILERFSAQQFPDLHSELNLSSLELGDSALYFCASSVVGVANYGYTFGSGTRLTVV.

Worth noting for this clonotype: A far bigger clonotype differs at one base, so this is likely a read error. The CDR3 sequence is CASSLERGPYGYTF. CDR3 coding DNA: TGTGCCAGCAGCTTAGAGAGGGGACCCTATGGCTACACCTTC. The chain links TRBV7-9 to TRBJ1-2, with a possible D match to TRBD1 (5 bases). Trimming shortened V by 1 base and J by 4 bases, and 10 bases separated the two germline ends. The V gene's germline CDR1 is SEHNR and CDR2 FQNEAQ (reference sequence). CDR3 size: 14 residues.

A few counts support this clonotype. At one of its ends the junction is not consistent with the germline gene, which may arise from a read error. V is TRBV10-3 and J is TRBJ2-4; unclear D gene. Germline lookup yields CDR1 ENHRY and CDR2 SYGVKD. The CDR3 runs 16 residues. The CDR3 spells CASSYGAAVAKNIQYF. The CDR3 coding sequence is TGTGCCAGCAGTTACGGCGCGGCGGTAGCCAAAAACATTCAGTACTTC.

As for this clonotype: With a much larger clone just one base away, this may be a read error. The CDR3 end shows no conserved phenylalanine or tryptophan, and so a read error is likely. The genes are TRBV28 and TRBJ2-7; TRBD2 agrees at 8 bases. This CDR3 is built from 14 residues. Germline CDR1 MDHEN, CDR2 SYDVKM. V lost 7 bases, J lost 1 base, and 6 bases stayed unmatched. CDR3 region: CASNAAGASYEQYL. The DNA for the CDR3 is TGTGCCAGCAATGCAGCGGGGGCATCCTACGAGCAGTACCTC.

V is TRBV3-1 and J is TRBJ2-6; D gene uncertain. Germline CDR1 and CDR2: LGHDT and YNNKEL (reference sequence). The CDR3 is 15 amino acids. V was shortened by 0 bases and J by 4 bases, with 7 bases between the two germline ends. This CDR3 reads CASSQEGVGANVLTF. CDR3 nucleotides: TGTGCCAGCAGCCAAGAAGGAGTGGGGGCCAACGTCCTGACTTTC. The whole variable domain, remainder taken from reference TRBV3-1 and TRBJ2-6, is DTAVSQTPKYLVTQMGNDKSIKCEQNLGHDTMYWYKQDSKKFLKIMFSYNNKELIINETVPNRFSPKSPDKAHLNLHINSLELGDSAVYFCASSQEGVGANVLTFGAGSRLTVL.

This clonotype showed up many times. J is TRBJ1-2 and V is TRBV5-6; 8 bases map to TRBD1. The germline gives CDR1 SGHDT, CDR2 YYEEEE. CDR3 size: 15 residues. V lost 0 bases to trimming and J lost 2 bases; unmatched junction nucleotides: 3. The CDR3 here is CASSLGTGTNYGYTF. Here the CDR3 DNA reads TGTGCCAGCAGCTTGGGGACAGGGACGAACTATGGCTACACCTTC.

This clonotype was counted many times. The chain has TRBV28 and TRBJ2-7, with D possibly TRBD1 on 5 matching bases. This CDR3 region has 14 residues. The germline V gene encodes CDR1 MDHEN and CDR2 SYDVKM. V dropped 5 bases and J dropped 1 base, with 12 bases sitting between them. This chain's CDR3 is CASSPPGKSYEQYF. The CDR3 DNA reads as TGTGCCAGCAGTCCCCCAGGGAAATCCTACGAGCAGTACTTC.

In its sample, this clonotype was seen many times. This rearrangement joins TRBV6-1 to TRBJ2-7; D not certain. Germline-derived CDR1 and CDR2 are MNHNS and SASEGT. V dropped 6 bases and J dropped 4 bases, with 7 bases sitting between them. This CDR3 contains 11 residues. CDR3 sequence reads: CASRTVYEQYF. CDR3 coding DNA: TGTGCCAGCAGGACCGTTTACGAGCAGTACTTC.

This clonotype showed up many times. This chain uses TRBV2 with TRBJ1-1, with 8 bases identical to TRBD1. CDR3 size: 13 residues. Germline values: CDR1 SNHLY, CDR2 FYNNEI. V shed 9 bases and J 0 bases; nucleotides not matched to a gene: 3. The CDR3 DNA reads TGTGCCAGAAGGACAGGGTTGAACACTGAAGCTTTCTTT. Residues: CARRTGLNTEAFF.

Many counts were recorded for this clonotype. The chain uses TRBV12-3 or TRBV12-4 and TRBJ2-5; perhaps TRBD2 as D (6 bases). The CDR3 spans 14 residues. V lost 3 bases and J 5 bases, leaving 13 bases between the germline ends. CDR3 coding DNA: TGTGCCAGCAGTTTTTTCGGGGGAACGGAGACCCAGTACTTC. Translating it yields CASSFFGGTETQYF.

This clonotype was detected many times. The rearrangement links TRBV6-1 to TRBJ1-5; maybe TRBD1 (6 bases). The CDR3 loop spans 14 amino acids. Between the trimmed V and J ends, which lost 7 bases and 5 bases, there was a span of 15 bases. In germline, CDR1 is MNHNS, CDR2 SASEGT. The CDR3 protein is CASTGAGEYQPQHF. The CDR3 DNA reads TGTGCCAGCACTGGCGCAGGGGAATATCAGCCCCAGCATTTT.